One sample yielded the 2 T cell receptor beta chains listed below, sequenced in a study of cytomegalovirus exposure and HLA in healthy donors. Using immunoSEQ multiplex PCR, the repertoire was profiled, and TCRdb retains in-frame clones only, with some absent. The sample shows some 72,000 clones, less than 96% of them seen only once. The material sequenced was PBMCs. The receptor set was obtained from a man aged 18 to 30 in good health and CMV-seropositive.

On this clone: This CDR3 is also generated by other DNA sequences in the sample. The chain links TRBV27 to TRBJ1-5; TRBD1 agrees at 8 bases. This CDR3 comprises 14 residues. From germline, CDR1 is MNHEY and CDR2 SMNVEV (reference sequence). The V gene end was trimmed by 5 bases and the J gene end by 4 bases; junction bases not matched to a gene: 4. As DNA, the CDR3 is TGTGCCAGCAGTCCCACAGGGGGGAATCAGCCCCAGCATTTT. Amino acid sequence: CASSPTGGNQPQHF.

The rearrangement links TRBV5-6 to TRBJ1-2, with 7 bases matching TRBD1. There are 13 residues in the CDR3. The J segment lost 4 bases and the V segment lost 3 bases, leaving 3 bases of the junction unmatched. CDR1 and CDR2 from the germline V gene are SGHDT and YYEEEE. The CDR3 DNA follows: TGTGCCAGCAGCTCCTCAGGGGGCTATGGCTACACCTTC. Amino acids: CASSSSGGYGYTF.